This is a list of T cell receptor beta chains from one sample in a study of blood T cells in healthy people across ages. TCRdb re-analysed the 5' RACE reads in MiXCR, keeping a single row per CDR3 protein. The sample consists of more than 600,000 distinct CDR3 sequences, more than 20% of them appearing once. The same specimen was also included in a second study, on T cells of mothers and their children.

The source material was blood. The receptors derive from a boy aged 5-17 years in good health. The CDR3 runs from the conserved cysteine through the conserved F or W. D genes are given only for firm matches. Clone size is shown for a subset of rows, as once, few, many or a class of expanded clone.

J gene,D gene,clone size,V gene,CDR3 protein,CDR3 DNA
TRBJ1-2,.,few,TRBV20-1,CSANVSYTF,TGCAGTGCTAATGTTAGCTACACCTTC
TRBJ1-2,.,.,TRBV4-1,CASSQDGSYYGYTF,TGCGCCAGCAGCCAAGATGGCAGCTACTATGGCTACACCTTC
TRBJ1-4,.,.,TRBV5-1,CASSDIRDEKLFF,TGCGCCAGCAGCGACATCAGAGACGAAAAACTGTTTTTT
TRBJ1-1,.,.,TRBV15,CATSRESGGTEAFF,TGTGCCACCAGCAGAGAATCGGGCGGCACTGAAGCTTTCTTT
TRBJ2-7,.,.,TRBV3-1,CASSQGVKRRNYEQYF,TGTGCCAGCAGCCAAGGTGTGAAGCGGAGGAACTACGAGCAGTACTTC
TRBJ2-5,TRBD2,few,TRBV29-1,CSVGGLAGWETQYF,TGCAGCGTCGGTGGACTAGCGGGGTGGGAGACCCAGTACTTC
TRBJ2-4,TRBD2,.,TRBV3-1,CASSHELAGGPDSDSQNIQYF,TGTGCCAGCAGCCACGAACTAGCGGGGGGGCCGGATTCCGATAGCCAAAACATTCAGTACTTC
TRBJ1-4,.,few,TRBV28,CASSFPRTASNATNEKLFF,TGTGCCAGCAGTTTCCCCCGGACAGCCTCAAATGCAACTAATGAAAAACTGTTTTTT
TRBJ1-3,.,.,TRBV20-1,CSAQGQFAGNTIYF,TGCAGTGCTCAGGGGCAGTTCGCTGGAAACACCATATATTTT
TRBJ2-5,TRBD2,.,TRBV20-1,CSAGILAREQYF,TGCAGTGCTGGGATACTAGCGCGGGAGCAGTACTTC
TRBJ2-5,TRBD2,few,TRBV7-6,CASSLYWVAGDDQETQYF,TGTGCCAGCAGCTTATATTGGGTAGCGGGGGACGATCAAGAGACCCAGTACTTC
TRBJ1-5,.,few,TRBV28,CASSLRGAVAGQPQHF,TGTGCCAGCAGTTTAAGGGGGGCCGTAGCAGGACAGCCCCAGCATTTT
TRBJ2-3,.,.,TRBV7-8,CASSLERGRPDTDTQYF,TGTGCCAGCAGCTTAGAACGGGGGAGGCCTGACACAGATACGCAGTATTTT
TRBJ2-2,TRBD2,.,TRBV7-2,CASSLDAGGASTGELFF,TGTGCCAGCAGCTTAGATGCCGGGGGGGCTTCAACCGGGGAGCTGTTTTTT
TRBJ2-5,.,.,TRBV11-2,CASTSSSYEQHF,TGTGCCAGCACCTCTAGTTCCTACGAGCAGCACTTC
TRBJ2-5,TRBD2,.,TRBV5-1,CASSPPGLASGETQYF,TGCGCCAGCAGCCCCCCGGGACTAGCGTCTGGAGAGACCCAGTACTTC
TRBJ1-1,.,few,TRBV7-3,CASSLWGEGEAFF,TGTGCCAGCAGCTTATGGGGGGAGGGTGAAGCCTTCTTT
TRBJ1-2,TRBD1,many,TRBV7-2,CASSMTGLDGYTF,TGTGCCAGCAGCATGACAGGGTTAGATGGCTACACCTTC
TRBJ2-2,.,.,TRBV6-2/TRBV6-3,CASSYYPSSVVTGELFF,TGTGCCAGCAGTTACTATCCGAGCAGCGTAGTCACCGGGGAGCTGTTTTTT
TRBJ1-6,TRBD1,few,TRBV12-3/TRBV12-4,CASSTGVGNSPLHF,TGTGCCAGCAGTACAGGGGTAGGGAATTCACCCCTCCACTTT
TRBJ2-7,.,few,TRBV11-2,CASKKGPSSEQYF,TGTGCCAGCAAAAAGGGACCTTCCTCCGAGCAGTACTTC
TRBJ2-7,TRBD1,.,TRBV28,CASRRTGTGFGEQYF,TGTGCCAGCAGAAGAACCGGGACAGGGTTCGGCGAGCAGTACTTC
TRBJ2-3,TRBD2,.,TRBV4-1,CASSQGTSVTDTQYF,TGCGCCAGCAGCCAAGGGACTAGTGTTACAGATACGCAGTATTTT
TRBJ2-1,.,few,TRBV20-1,CSGSLDYASYNEQFF,TGCAGTGGGTCCCTGGACTACGCCTCCTACAATGAGCAGTTCTTC
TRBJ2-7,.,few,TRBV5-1,CASSLESSSPYEQYF,TGCGCCAGCAGCTTGGAATCTAGTAGTCCCTACGAGCAGTACTTC
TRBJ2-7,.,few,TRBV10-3,CAIRVPAGPPYEQYF,TGTGCCATCAGGGTTCCGGCAGGGCCTCCCTACGAGCAGTACTTC
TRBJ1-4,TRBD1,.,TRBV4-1,CASSQGTGANDLFF,TGCGCCAGCAGCCAAGGGACAGGGGCCAACGACCTGTTTTTT
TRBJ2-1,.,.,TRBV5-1,CASSLGYDATTSEQFF,TGCGCCAGCAGCTTAGGGTATGACGCCACTACAAGTGAGCAGTTCTTC
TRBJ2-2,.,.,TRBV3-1,CASSQKRLTNTGELFF,TGTGCCAGCAGCCAGAAGCGTTTAACTAACACCGGGGAGCTGTTTTTT
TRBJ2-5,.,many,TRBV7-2,CASSFDSEETQYF,TGTGCCAGCAGCTTTGACAGTGAAGAGACCCAGTACTTC
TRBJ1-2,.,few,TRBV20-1,CKTGQGLGGYTF,TGCAAGACTGGTCAGGGGCTAGGGGGCTACACCTTC
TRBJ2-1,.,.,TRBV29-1,CSVQPYAYSYNEQFF,TGCAGCGTGCAACCATACGCATACTCCTACAATGAGCAGTTCTTC
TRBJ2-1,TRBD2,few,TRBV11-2,CASSFSGGAGNEQFF,TGTGCCAGCAGCTTTAGCGGGGGGGCGGGCAATGAGCAGTTCTTC
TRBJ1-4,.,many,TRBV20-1,CSASMDPNEKLFF,TGCAGTGCTAGTATGGACCCGAATGAAAAACTGTTTTTT
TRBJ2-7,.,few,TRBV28,CASSLSGCEQYF,TGTGCCAGCAGTTTATCGGGCTGCGAGCAGTACTTC
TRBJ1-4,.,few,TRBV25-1,CASSESGRPNEKLFF,TGTGCCAGCAGTGAATCGGGTAGACCTAATGAAAAACTGTTTTTT
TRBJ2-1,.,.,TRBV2,CASSGGRPYNEQFF,TGTGCCAGCAGTGGAGGCCGGCCTTACAATGAGCAGTTCTTC
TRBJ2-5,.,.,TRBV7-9,CASSFSSSGPQETQYF,TGTGCCAGCAGCTTCTCGAGTAGCGGCCCGCAAGAGACCCAGTACTTC
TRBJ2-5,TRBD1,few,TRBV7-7,CASSLDQGATQYF,TGTGCTAGCAGCTTAGACCAGGGGGCCACCCAGTACTTC
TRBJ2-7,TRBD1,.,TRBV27,CASSLQGTLYEQYF,TGTGCCAGCAGTCTACAGGGGACACTCTACGAGCAGTACTTC
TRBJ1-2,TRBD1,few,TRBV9,CASSVAFGDRTGYGYTF,TGTGCCAGCAGCGTCGCTTTTGGGGACAGGACAGGCTATGGCTACACCTTC
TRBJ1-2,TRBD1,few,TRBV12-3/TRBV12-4,CASTEDRDYGYTF,TGTGCCAGCACCGAAGACAGGGACTATGGCTACACCTTC
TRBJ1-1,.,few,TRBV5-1,CASSPEGMNTEAFF,TGCGCCAGCAGCCCGGAGGGGATGAACACTGAAGCTTTCTTT
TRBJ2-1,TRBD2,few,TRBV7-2,CASSLEPGLAGGNEQFF,TGTGCCAGCAGCCTAGAACCGGGACTAGCGGGCGGTAATGAGCAGTTCTTC
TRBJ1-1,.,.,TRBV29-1,CSVEGGEVAFF,TGCAGCGTTGAAGGGGGGGAGGTCGCTTTCTTT
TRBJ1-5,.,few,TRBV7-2,CASSQGTENQPQHF,TGTGCCAGCAGCCAAGGTACAGAAAATCAGCCCCAGCATTTT
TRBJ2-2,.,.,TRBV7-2,CASSPHPNTGELFF,TGTGCCAGCAGCCCCCACCCGAACACCGGGGAGCTGTTTTTT
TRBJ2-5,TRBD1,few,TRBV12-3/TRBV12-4,CASSQTGGKQETQYF,TGTGCCAGCAGCCAGACAGGGGGCAAACAAGAGACCCAGTACTTC
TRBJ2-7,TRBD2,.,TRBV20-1,CSARGLAGVDEYEQYF,TGCAGTGCTAGAGGGCTAGCGGGAGTTGATGAGTACGAGCAGTACTTC
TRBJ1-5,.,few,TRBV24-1,CATSPTYSNQPQHF,TGTGCCACCAGCCCAACATATAGCAATCAGCCCCAGCATTTT
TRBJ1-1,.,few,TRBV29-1,CSVEPEGRLGTEAFF,TGCAGCGTTGAGCCCGAGGGAAGGTTAGGTACTGAAGCTTTCTTT
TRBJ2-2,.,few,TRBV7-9,CASSRPWEEHGELFF,TGTGCCAGCTCGAGACCCTGGGAAGAACACGGGGAGCTGTTTTTT
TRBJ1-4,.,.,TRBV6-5,CASSQQGGGEKLFF,TGTGCCAGCAGCCAACAGGGCGGCGGTGAAAAACTGTTTTTT
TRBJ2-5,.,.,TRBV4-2,CASSQEKVTQYF,TGTGCCAGCAGCCAAGAGAAGGTTACCCAGTACTTC
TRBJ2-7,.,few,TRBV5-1,CASSLSLLGAPYEQYF,TGCGCCAGCAGCCTGTCCCTTCTGGGGGCCCCCTACGAGCAGTACTTC
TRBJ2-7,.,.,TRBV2,CASDRGSYEQYF,TGTGCCAGCGACCGAGGCTCCTACGAGCAGTACTTC
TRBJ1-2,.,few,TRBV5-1,CASSLGGTTPTGYGYTF,TGCGCCAGCAGCTTGGGAGGGACGACACCGACAGGATATGGCTACACCTTC
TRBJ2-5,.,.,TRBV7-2,CASSLAAVSGETQYF,TGTGCCAGCAGCTTAGCGGCCGTCTCGGGGGAGACCCAGTACTTC
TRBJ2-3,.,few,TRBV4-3,CASSQAYSTDTQYF,TGCGCCAGCAGCCAGGCCTATAGCACAGATACGCAGTATTTT
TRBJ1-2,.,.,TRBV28,CANTGIYGYTF,TGTGCCAACACAGGCATCTATGGCTACACCTTC